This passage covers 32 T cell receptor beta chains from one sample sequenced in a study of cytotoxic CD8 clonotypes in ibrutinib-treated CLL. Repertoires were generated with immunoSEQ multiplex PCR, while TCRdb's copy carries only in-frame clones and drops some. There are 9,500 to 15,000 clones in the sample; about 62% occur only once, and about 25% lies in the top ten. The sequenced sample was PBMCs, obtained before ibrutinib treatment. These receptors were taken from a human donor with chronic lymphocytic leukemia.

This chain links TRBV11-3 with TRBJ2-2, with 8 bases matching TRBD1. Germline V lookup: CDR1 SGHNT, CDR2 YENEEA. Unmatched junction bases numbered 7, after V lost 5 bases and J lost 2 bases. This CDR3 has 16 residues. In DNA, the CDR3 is TGTGCCAGCAGCCCAAGGACAGGGATAAACACCGGGGAGCTGTTTTTT. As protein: CASSPRTGINTGELFF.

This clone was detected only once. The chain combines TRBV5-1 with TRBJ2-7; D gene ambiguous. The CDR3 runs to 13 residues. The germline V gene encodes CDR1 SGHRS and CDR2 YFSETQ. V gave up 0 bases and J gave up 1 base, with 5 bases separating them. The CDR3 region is CASSLVTSYEQYF. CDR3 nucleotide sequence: TGCGCCAGCAGCTTGGTCACTTCCTACGAGCAGTACTTC.

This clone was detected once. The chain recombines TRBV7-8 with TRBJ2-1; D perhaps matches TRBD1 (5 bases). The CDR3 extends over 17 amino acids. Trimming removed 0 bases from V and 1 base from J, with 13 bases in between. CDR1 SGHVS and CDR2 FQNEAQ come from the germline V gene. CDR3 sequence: CASSLAIAGQSYNEQFF. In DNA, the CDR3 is TGTGCCAGCAGCTTAGCGATAGCCGGACAATCCTACAATGAGCAGTTCTTC.

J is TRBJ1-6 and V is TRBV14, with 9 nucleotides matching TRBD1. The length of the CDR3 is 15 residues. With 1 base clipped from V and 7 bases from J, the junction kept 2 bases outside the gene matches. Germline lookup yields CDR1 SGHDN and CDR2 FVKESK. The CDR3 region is CASSQGQGVNSPLHF. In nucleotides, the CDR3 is TGTGCCAGCAGCCAAGGACAGGGGGTAAATTCACCCCTCCACTTT.

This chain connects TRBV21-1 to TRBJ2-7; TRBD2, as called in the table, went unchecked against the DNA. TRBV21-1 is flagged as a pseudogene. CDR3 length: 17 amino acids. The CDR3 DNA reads TGTGCCAGCAGCAAAGCTATTAGCGGGGGGCCACGCTACGAGCAGTACTTC. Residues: CASSKAISGGPRYEQYF.

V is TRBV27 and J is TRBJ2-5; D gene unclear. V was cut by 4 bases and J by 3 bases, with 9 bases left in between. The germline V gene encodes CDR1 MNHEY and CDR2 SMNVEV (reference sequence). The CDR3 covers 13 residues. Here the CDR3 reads CASSWSPKETQYF. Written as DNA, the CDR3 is TGTGCCAGCAGTTGGTCACCCAAAGAGACCCAGTACTTC.

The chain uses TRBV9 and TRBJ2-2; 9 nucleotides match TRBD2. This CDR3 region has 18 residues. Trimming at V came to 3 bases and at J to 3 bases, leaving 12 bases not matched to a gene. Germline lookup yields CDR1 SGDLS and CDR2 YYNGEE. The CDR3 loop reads CASSAPASGGLDTGELFF. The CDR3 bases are TGTGCCAGCAGCGCCCCAGCCAGCGGGGGGCTCGACACCGGGGAGCTGTTTTTT.

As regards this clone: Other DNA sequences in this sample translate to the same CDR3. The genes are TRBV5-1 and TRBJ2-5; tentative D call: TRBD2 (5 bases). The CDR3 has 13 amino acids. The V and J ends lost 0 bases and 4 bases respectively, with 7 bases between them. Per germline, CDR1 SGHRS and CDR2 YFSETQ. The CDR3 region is CASSLGAGETQYF. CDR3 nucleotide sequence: TGCGCCAGCAGCTTGGGGGCGGGAGAGACCCAGTACTTC.

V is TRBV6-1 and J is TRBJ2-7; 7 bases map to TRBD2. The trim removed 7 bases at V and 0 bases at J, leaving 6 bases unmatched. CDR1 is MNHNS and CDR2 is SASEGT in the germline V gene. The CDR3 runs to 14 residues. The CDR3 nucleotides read TGTGCCAGCACCCTAGAGCGGGGCTCCTACGAGCAGTACTTC. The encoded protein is CASTLERGSYEQYF.

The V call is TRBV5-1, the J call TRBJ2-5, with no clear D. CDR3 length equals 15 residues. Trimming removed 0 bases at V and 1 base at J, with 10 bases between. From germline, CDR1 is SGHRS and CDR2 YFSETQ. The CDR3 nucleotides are TGCGCCAGCAGCTTGGTGGTGGGCCGCCAAGAGACCCAGTACTTC. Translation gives CASSLVVGRQETQYF. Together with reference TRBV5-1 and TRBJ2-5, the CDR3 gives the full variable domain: KAGVTQTPRYLIKTRGQQVTLSCSPISGHRSVSWYQQTPGQGLQFLFEYFSETQRNKGNFPGRFSGRQFSNSRSEMNVSTLELGDSALYLCASSLVVGRQETQYFGPGTRLLVL.

Here the CDR3 reads CASSIEEGHSGANVLTF. DNA for the CDR3: TGTGCCAGTAGTATTGAGGAGGGGCACTCTGGGGCCAACGTCCTGACTTTC. J is TRBJ2-6 and V is TRBV19, with D possibly TRBD2 on 6 matching bases. The ends were cut back, 3 bases at V and 0 bases at J, with 12 bases in the middle. The V gene's germline CDR1 is LNHDA and CDR2 SQIVND (reference sequence). CDR3 length: 17 residues.

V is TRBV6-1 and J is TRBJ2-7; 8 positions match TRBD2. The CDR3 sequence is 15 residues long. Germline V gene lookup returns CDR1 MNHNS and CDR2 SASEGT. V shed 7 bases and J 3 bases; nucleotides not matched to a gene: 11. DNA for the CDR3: TGTGCCAGCACCTCCCCCGGACTAGCTAACTACGAGCAGTACTTC. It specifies CASTSPGLANYEQYF.

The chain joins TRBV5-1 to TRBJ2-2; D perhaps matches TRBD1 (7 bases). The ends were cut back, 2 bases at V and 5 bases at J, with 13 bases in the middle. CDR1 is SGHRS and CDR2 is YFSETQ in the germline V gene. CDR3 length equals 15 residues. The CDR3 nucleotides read TGCGCCAGCAGCTTAGACAGGGCGGGGACCGGGGAGCTGTTTTTT. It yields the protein CASSLDRAGTGELFF.

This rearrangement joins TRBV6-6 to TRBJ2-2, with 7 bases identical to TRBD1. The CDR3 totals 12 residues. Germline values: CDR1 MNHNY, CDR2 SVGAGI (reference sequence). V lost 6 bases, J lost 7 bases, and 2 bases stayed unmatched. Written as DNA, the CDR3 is TGTGCCAGCAGGAACAGGGGCGGGGAGCTGTTTTTT. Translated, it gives CASRNRGGELFF.

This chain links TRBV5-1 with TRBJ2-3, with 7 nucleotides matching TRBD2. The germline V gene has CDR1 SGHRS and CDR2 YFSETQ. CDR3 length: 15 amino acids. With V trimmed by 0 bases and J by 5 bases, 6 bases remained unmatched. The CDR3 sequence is CASSLATGREDTQYF. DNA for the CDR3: TGCGCCAGCAGCTTGGCTACGGGGAGGGAAGATACGCAGTATTTT.

The CDR3 is CASSLDRLENSPLHF. CDR3 nucleotide sequence: TGTGCCAGCAGCTTAGACAGGCTGGAAAATTCACCCCTCCACTTT. V usage is TRBV7-2 and J usage is TRBJ1-6, with D possibly TRBD1 on 5 matching bases. The V end lost 1 base, the J end lost 7 bases, and 11 bases lay between the germline ends. This CDR3 region has 15 residues. Germline V gives CDR1 SGHTA, CDR2 FQGNSA. Drawing the rest from reference TRBV7-2 and TRBJ1-6, the complete variable domain is GAGVSQSPSNKVTEKGKDVELRCDPISGHTALYWYRQSLGQGLEFLIYFQGNSAPDKSGLPSDRFSAERTGGSVSTLTIQRTQQEDSAVYLCASSLDRLENSPLHFGNGTRLTVT.

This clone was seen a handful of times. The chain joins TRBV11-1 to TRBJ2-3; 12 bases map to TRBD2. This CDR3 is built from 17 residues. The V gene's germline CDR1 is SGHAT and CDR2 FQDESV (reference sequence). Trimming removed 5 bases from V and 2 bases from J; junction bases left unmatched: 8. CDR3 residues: CASSPRLAGVSTDTQYF. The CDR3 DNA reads TGTGCCAGCAGCCCTCGACTAGCGGGGGTTTCCACAGATACGCAGTATTTT.

The CDR3 bases are TGTGCCAGCAAGATGGCGGGGGAGCGGTCCCAGTACTTC. This sequence encodes CASKMAGERSQYF. V is TRBV2 and J is TRBJ2-5; 7 nucleotides align to TRBD2. Per germline, CDR1 SNHLY and CDR2 FYNNEI. Germline trimming cut 7 bases from V and 9 bases from J; bases unmatched to any gene: 11. This CDR3 spans 13 amino acids. Looking up the rest from reference TRBV2 and TRBJ2-5 gives the full variable domain: EPEVTQTPSHQVTQMGQEVILRCVPISNHLYFYWYRQILGQKVEFLVSFYNNEISEKSEIFDDQFSVERPDGSNFTLKIRSTKLEDSAMYFCASKMAGERSQYFGPGTRLLVL.

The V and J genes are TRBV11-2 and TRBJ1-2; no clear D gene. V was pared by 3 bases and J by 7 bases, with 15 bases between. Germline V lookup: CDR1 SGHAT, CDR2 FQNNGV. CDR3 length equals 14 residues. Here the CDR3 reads CASSFGEGMGGYTF. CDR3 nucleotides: TGTGCCAGCAGCTTTGGGGAAGGGATGGGTGGCTACACCTTC. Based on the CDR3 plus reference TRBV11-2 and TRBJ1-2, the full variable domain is EAGVAQSPRYKIIEKRQSVAFWCNPISGHATLYWYQQILGQGPKLLIQFQNNGVVDDSQLPKDRFSAERLKGVDSTLKIQPAKLEDSAVYLCASSFGEGMGGYTFGSGTRLTVV.

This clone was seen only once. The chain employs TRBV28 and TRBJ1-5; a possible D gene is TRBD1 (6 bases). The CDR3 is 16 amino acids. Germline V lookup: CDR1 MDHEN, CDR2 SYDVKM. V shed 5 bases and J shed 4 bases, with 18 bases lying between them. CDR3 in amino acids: CASSPEGGLGNQPQHF. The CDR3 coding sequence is TGTGCCAGCAGTCCCGAGGGGGGGCTGGGGAATCAGCCCCAGCATTTT.

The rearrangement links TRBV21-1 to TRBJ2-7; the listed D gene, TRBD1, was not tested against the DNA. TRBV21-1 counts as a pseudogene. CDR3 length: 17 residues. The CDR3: CAGSNGPGLSFFYEQYF. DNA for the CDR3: TGTGCCGGCAGCAATGGCCCAGGGTTATCGTTTTTCTACGAGCAGTACTTC.

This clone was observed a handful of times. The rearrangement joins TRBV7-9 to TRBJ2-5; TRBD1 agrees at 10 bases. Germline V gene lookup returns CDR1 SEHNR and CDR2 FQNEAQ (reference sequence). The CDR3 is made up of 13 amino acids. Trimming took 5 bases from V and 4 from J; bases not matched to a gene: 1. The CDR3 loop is CASSGTGVETQYF. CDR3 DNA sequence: TGTGCCAGCAGCGGGACAGGGGTAGAGACCCAGTACTTC.

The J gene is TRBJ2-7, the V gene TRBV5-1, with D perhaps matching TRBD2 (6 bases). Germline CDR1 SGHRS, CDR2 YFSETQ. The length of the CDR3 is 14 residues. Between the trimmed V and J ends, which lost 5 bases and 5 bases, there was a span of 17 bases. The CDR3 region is CASSGGSRGDEQYF. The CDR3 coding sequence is TGCGCCAGCAGTGGGGGGTCCCGAGGGGACGAGCAGTACTTC.

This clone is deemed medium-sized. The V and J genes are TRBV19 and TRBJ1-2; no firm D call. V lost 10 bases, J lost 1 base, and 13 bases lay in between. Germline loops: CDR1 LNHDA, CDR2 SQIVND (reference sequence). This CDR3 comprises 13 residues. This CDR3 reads CAIATGNNYGYTF. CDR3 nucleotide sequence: TGTGCCATAGCGACGGGAAATAACTATGGCTACACCTTC.

CDR3 loop: CASSPGLNEQYF. The CDR3 DNA reads TGTGCCAGTAGCCCGGGACTAAACGAGCAGTACTTC. The rearrangement uses TRBV19 and TRBJ2-7; 7 nucleotides agree with TRBD2. Germline lookup yields CDR1 LNHDA and CDR2 SQIVND (reference sequence). The J segment lost 5 bases and the V segment lost 6 bases, leaving 4 bases of the junction unmatched. CDR3 size: 12 residues.

The CDR3: CATLGRGESYNEQFF. As DNA, the CDR3 is TGTGCCACCTTAGGTCGGGGCGAATCCTACAATGAGCAGTTCTTC. The rearrangement links TRBV28 to TRBJ2-1; D tentatively fits TRBD1 or TRBD2 (5 bases each). The V gene's germline CDR1 is MDHEN and CDR2 SYDVKM. Trimming cost V 10 bases and J 1 base, with 17 bases left between them. CDR3 length: 15 residues.

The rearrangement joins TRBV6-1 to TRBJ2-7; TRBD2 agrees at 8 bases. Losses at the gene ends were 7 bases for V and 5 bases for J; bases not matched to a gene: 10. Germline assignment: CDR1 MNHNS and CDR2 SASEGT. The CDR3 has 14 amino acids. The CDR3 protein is CASTPAGGRNEQYF. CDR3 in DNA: TGTGCCAGCACCCCGGCGGGGGGCCGAAACGAGCAGTACTTC.

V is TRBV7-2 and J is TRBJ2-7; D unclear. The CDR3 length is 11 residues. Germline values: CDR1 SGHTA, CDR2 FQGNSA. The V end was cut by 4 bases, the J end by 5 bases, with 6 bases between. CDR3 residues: CASSSWNEQYF. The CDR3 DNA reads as TGTGCCAGCAGCTCTTGGAACGAGCAGTACTTC.

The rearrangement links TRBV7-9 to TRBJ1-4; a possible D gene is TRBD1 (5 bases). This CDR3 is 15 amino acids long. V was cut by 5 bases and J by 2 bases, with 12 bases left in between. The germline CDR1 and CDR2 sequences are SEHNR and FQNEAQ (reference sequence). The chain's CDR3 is CASSHAGVTNEKLFF. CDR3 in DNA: TGTGCCAGCAGCCACGCGGGGGTGACTAATGAAAAACTGTTTTTT.

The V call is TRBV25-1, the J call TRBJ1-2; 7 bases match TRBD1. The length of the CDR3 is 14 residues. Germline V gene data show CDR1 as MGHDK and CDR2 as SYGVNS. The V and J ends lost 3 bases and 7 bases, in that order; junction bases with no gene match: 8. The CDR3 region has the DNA TGTGCCAGCAGTGACGGGACAGACCGGGGTGGCTACACCTTC. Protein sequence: CASSDGTDRGGYTF.

CDR3 protein: CASSPGGVDNTGELFF. DNA for the CDR3: TGCGCCAGCAGCCCGGGGGGGGTAGACAACACCGGGGAGCTGTTTTTT. This chain joins TRBV4-1 and TRBJ2-2; 8 bases line up with TRBD2. This CDR3 has 16 residues. The germline V gene has CDR1 MGHRA and CDR2 YSYEKL. The ends lost 4 bases at V and 2 bases at J; junction bases unmatched: 6.

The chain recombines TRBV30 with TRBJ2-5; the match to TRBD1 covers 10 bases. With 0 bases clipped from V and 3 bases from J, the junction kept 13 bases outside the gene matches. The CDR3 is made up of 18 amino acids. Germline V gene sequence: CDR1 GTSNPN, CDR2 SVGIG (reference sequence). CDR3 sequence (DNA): TGTGCCTGGAGTGTAGAGCGGGGACAGGGGAAAAGAAAAGAGACCCAGTACTTC. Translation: CAWSVERGQGKRKETQYF.